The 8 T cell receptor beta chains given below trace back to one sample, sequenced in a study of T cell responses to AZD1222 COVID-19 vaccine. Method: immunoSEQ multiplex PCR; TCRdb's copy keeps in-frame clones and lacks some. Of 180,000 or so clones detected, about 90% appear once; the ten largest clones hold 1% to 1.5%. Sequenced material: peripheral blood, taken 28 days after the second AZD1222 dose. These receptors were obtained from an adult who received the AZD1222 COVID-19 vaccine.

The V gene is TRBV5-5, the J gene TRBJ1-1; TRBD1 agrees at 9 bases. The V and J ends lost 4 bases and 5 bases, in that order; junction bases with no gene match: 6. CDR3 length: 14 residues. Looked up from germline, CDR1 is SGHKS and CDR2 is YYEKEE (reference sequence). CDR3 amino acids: CASSHGTGRTEAFF. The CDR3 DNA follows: TGTGCCAGCAGCCACGGGACAGGGCGAACTGAAGCTTTCTTT.

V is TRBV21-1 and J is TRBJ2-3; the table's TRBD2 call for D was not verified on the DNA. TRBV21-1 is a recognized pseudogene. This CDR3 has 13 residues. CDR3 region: CASREEGTDTQYF. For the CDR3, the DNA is TGTGCCAGCAGAGAAGAGGGCACAGATACGCAGTATTTT.

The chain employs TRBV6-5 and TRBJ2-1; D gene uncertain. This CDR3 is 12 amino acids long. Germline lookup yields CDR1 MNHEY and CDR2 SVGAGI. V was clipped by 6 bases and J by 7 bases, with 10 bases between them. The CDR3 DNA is TGTGCCAGCAGGTCGGTGGCGAATGAGCAGTTCTTC. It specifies CASRSVANEQFF.

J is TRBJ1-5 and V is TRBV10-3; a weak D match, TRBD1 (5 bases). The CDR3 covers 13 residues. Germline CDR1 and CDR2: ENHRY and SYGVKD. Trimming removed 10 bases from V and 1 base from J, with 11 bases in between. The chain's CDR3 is CATGGGSNQPQHF. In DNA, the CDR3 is TGTGCCACGGGGGGTGGAAGCAATCAGCCCCAGCATTTT.

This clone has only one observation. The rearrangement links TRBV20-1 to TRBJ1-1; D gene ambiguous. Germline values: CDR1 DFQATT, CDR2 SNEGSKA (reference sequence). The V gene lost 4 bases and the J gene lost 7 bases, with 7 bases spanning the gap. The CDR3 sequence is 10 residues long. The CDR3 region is CSAIRYEAFF. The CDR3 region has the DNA TGCAGTGCTATCCGGTATGAAGCTTTCTTT.

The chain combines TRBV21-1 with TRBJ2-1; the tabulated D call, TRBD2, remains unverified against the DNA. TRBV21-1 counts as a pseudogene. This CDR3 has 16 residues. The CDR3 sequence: CASSKERDSSYNEQFF. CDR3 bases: TGTGCCAGCAGCAAAGAGCGGGATAGCTCCTACAATGAGCAGTTCTTC.

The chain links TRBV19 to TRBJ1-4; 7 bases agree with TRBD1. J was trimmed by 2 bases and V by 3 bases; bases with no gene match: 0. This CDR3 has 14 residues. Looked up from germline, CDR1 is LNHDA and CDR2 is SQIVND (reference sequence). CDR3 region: CASSMTGTNEKLFF. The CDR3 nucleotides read TGTGCCAGTAGTATGACAGGGACTAATGAAAAACTGTTTTTT.

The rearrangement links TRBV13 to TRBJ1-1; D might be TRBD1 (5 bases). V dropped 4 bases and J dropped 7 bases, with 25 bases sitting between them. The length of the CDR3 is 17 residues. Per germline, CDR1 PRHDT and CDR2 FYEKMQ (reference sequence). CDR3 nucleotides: TGTGCCAGCAGCTCCCCGCCCACTTTCCAGGGCGAAGGTGAAGCTTTCTTT. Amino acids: CASSSPPTFQGEGEAFF.